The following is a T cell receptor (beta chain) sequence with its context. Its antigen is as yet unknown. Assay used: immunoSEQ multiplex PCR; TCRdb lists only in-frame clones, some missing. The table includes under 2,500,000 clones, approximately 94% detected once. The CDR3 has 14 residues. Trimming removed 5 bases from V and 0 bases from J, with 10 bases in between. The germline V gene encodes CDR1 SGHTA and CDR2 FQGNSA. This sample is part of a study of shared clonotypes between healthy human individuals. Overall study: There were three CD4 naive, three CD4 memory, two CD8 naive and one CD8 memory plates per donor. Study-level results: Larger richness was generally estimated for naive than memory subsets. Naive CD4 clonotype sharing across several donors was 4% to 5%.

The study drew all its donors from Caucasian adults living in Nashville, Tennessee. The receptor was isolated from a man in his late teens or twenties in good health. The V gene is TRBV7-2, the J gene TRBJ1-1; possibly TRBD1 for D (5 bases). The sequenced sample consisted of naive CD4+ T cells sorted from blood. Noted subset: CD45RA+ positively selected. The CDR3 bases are TGTGCCAGCAGCCGACAGTCTTTGAACACTGAAGCTTTCTTT. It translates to CASSRQSLNTEAFF.